These T cell receptor beta chains were read from a single sample in a study of blood T cell repertoires in COVID-19. The protocol was immunoSEQ multiplex PCR, while the TCRdb copy is restricted to in-frame clones and leaves out a portion. The sample shows a few hundred thousand clones, approximately 90% of them seen only once. Sequencing was performed on PBMCs or T cells enriched from blood (not recorded which). These receptors were taken from a woman in her thirties or forties who had recovered from COVID-19. Each CDR3 is given with its conserved first and last residue. The D gene is left open where the match is weak. A row's size may be missing; if present it is once, few, many or a size class.

clone_size: NA; j_call: TRBJ2-5; d_call: TRBD1; v_call: TRBV10-3; cdr3_aa: CAISEPGQQETQYF; cdr3_nt: TGTGCCATCAGTGAGCCGGGACAGCAAGAGACCCAGTACTTC
clone_size: NA; j_call: TRBJ1-2; d_call: NA; v_call: TRBV12-3/TRBV12-4; cdr3_aa: CASSFQVGGYTF; cdr3_nt: TGTGCCAGCAGTTTTCAGGTTGGCGGCTACACCTTC
clone_size: NA; j_call: TRBJ1-5; d_call: NA; v_call: TRBV28; cdr3_aa: CASGGDQPQHF; cdr3_nt: TGTGCCAGCGGGGGGGACCAGCCCCAGCATTTT
clone_size: NA; j_call: TRBJ1-5; d_call: NA; v_call: TRBV28; cdr3_aa: CASSFSSQPQHF; cdr3_nt: TGTGCCAGCAGTTTCTCGTCCCAGCCCCAGCATTTT
clone_size: NA; j_call: TRBJ1-5; d_call: NA; v_call: TRBV19; cdr3_aa: CASSIDYGVQPQHF; cdr3_nt: TGTGCCAGTAGTATAGATTACGGGGTCCAACCCCAGCATTTT
clone_size: NA; j_call: TRBJ2-1; d_call: TRBD1; v_call: TRBV4-2; cdr3_aa: CASSQEGGNQGVYNEQFF; cdr3_nt: TGTGCCAGCAGCCAAGAAGGGGGCAACCAAGGCGTCTACAATGAGCAGTTCTTC
clone_size: few; j_call: TRBJ2-1; d_call: NA; v_call: TRBV28; cdr3_aa: CASSPRGARDNEQFF; cdr3_nt: TGTGCCAGCAGTCCCAGGGGAGCTCGGGACAATGAGCAGTTCTTC
clone_size: NA; j_call: TRBJ2-1; d_call: TRBD2; v_call: TRBV11-2; cdr3_aa: CASSLGSGSLYEQFF; cdr3_nt: TGTGCCAGCTCTTTAGGCAGCGGGAGTCTGTATGAGCAGTTCTTC
clone_size: NA; j_call: TRBJ2-3; d_call: NA; v_call: TRBV19; cdr3_aa: CASTATLGAPDTQYF; cdr3_nt: TGTGCCAGTACCGCGACCCTTGGGGCGCCAGATACGCAGTATTTT
clone_size: NA; j_call: TRBJ2-5; d_call: NA; v_call: TRBV12-3/TRBV12-4; cdr3_aa: CASTPGAVETQYF; cdr3_nt: TGTGCCAGCACGCCAGGGGCTGTGGAGACCCAGTACTTC
clone_size: NA; j_call: TRBJ1-2; d_call: NA; v_call: TRBV3-1/TRBV3-2; cdr3_aa: CASSQAGADYGYTF; cdr3_nt: TGTGCCAGCAGCCAAGCAGGGGCAGACTATGGCTACACCTTC
clone_size: NA; j_call: TRBJ1-1; d_call: NA; v_call: TRBV10-2; cdr3_aa: CASRGGNTEAFF; cdr3_nt: TGCGCCAGCAGGGGGGGAAACACTGAAGCTTTCTTT
clone_size: NA; j_call: TRBJ1-2; d_call: NA; v_call: TRBV2; cdr3_aa: CASSALGQGGGGYTF; cdr3_nt: TGTGCCAGCAGTGCTTTGGGTCAGGGAGGTGGTGGCTACACCTTC
clone_size: few; j_call: TRBJ2-3; d_call: TRBD2; v_call: TRBV27; cdr3_aa: CASSWWRESTDTQYF; cdr3_nt: TGTGCCAGCAGTTGGTGGCGGGAGTCAACAGATACGCAGTATTTT
clone_size: NA; j_call: TRBJ2-1; d_call: NA; v_call: TRBV4-1; cdr3_aa: CASSQQSGQSYNEQFF; cdr3_nt: TGCGCCAGCAGCCAGCAAAGCGGGCAATCCTACAATGAGCAGTTCTTC
clone_size: NA; j_call: TRBJ1-4; d_call: NA; v_call: TRBV30; cdr3_aa: CAWSGEQIAGEKLFF; cdr3_nt: TGTGCCTGGAGTGGGGAACAGATTGCGGGTGAAAAACTGTTTTTT
clone_size: NA; j_call: TRBJ2-3; d_call: TRBD2; v_call: TRBV6-1; cdr3_aa: CASRELGTSGDTDTQYF; cdr3_nt: TGTGCCAGCAGAGAACTAGGGACTAGCGGAGACACAGATACGCAGTATTTT
clone_size: NA; j_call: TRBJ1-2; d_call: TRBD1; v_call: TRBV5-1; cdr3_aa: CASSRRGTVGYGYTF; cdr3_nt: TGCGCCAGCAGCCGGCGTGGGACAGTTGGATATGGCTACACCTTC
clone_size: NA; j_call: TRBJ2-1; d_call: NA; v_call: TRBV27; cdr3_aa: CASSPRGSYNEQFF; cdr3_nt: TGTGCCAGCAGCCCTCGGGGGTCCTACAATGAGCAGTTCTTC
clone_size: NA; j_call: TRBJ1-4; d_call: NA; v_call: TRBV7-2; cdr3_aa: CASSLVREEKLFF; cdr3_nt: TGTGCCAGCAGCTTAGTGAGGGAGGAAAAACTGTTTTTT
clone_size: NA; j_call: TRBJ2-5; d_call: TRBD2; v_call: TRBV30; cdr3_aa: CAWSVLPAGGETQYF; cdr3_nt: TGTGCCTGGAGTGTACTCCCCGCGGGAGGAGAGACCCAGTACTTC
clone_size: NA; j_call: TRBJ1-3; d_call: NA; v_call: TRBV28; cdr3_aa: CASSPPGGITGNTIYF; cdr3_nt: TGTGCCAGCAGCCCCCCGGGGGGGATTACTGGAAACACCATATATTTT
clone_size: few; j_call: TRBJ1-2; d_call: NA; v_call: TRBV7-9; cdr3_aa: CASSPRGGLDGYTF; cdr3_nt: TGTGCCAGCAGCCCGAGGGGAGGGTTGGATGGCTACACCTTC
clone_size: NA; j_call: TRBJ2-5; d_call: TRBD2; v_call: TRBV9; cdr3_aa: CASSVATSEETQYF; cdr3_nt: TGTGCCAGCAGCGTAGCGACTAGCGAAGAGACCCAGTACTTC
clone_size: NA; j_call: TRBJ2-1; d_call: NA; v_call: TRBV6-5; cdr3_aa: CASRLYNEQFF; cdr3_nt: TGTGCCAGCAGACTATACAATGAGCAGTTCTTC
clone_size: NA; j_call: TRBJ1-1; d_call: NA; v_call: TRBV28; cdr3_aa: CASTFQNTEAFF; cdr3_nt: TGTGCCAGCACTTTTCAGAACACTGAAGCTTTCTTT
clone_size: NA; j_call: TRBJ1-1; d_call: TRBD1; v_call: TRBV9; cdr3_aa: CASSVGWGQDAEAFF; cdr3_nt: TGTGCCAGCAGCGTAGGGTGGGGACAGGACGCGGAAGCTTTCTTT
clone_size: NA; j_call: TRBJ2-1; d_call: TRBD2; v_call: TRBV19; cdr3_aa: CASSEPGLVIHEQFF; cdr3_nt: TGTGCCAGTAGCGAACCGGGACTAGTGATCCATGAGCAGTTCTTC
clone_size: NA; j_call: TRBJ2-2; d_call: TRBD2; v_call: TRBV9; cdr3_aa: CASSPLIASGNTGELFF; cdr3_nt: TGTGCCAGCAGCCCCTTAATAGCTAGCGGAAACACCGGGGAGCTGTTTTTT
clone_size: NA; j_call: TRBJ1-1; d_call: NA; v_call: TRBV5-1; cdr3_aa: CASSLVAGSASYTEAFF; cdr3_nt: TGCGCCAGCAGCTTGGTTGCAGGGTCCGCTAGTTACACTGAAGCTTTCTTT
clone_size: NA; j_call: TRBJ1-3; d_call: TRBD1; v_call: TRBV30; cdr3_aa: CAWTGGTGNTIYF; cdr3_nt: TGTGCCTGGACAGGGGGCACTGGAAACACCATATATTTT
clone_size: NA; j_call: TRBJ2-7; d_call: TRBD1; v_call: TRBV28; cdr3_aa: CASSGHRGRGNEQYF; cdr3_nt: TGTGCCAGCAGTGGACACAGGGGGCGTGGGAACGAGCAGTACTTC
clone_size: NA; j_call: TRBJ1-1; d_call: NA; v_call: TRBV9; cdr3_aa: CASSKGQMNTEAFF; cdr3_nt: TGTGCCAGCAGCAAAGGACAGATGAACACTGAAGCTTTCTTT
clone_size: NA; j_call: TRBJ1-1; d_call: TRBD1; v_call: TRBV29-1; cdr3_aa: CSVDRGPNTEAFF; cdr3_nt: TGCAGCGTCGACAGGGGGCCGAACACTGAAGCTTTCTTT
clone_size: NA; j_call: TRBJ1-1; d_call: NA; v_call: TRBV11-1; cdr3_aa: CASSFRLNRDPTF; cdr3_nt: TGTGCCAGCAGCTTTCGTCTGAACAGGGATCCCACATTT
clone_size: NA; j_call: TRBJ2-6; d_call: TRBD1; v_call: TRBV15; cdr3_aa: CATSRARQGTYSGANVLTF; cdr3_nt: TGTGCCACCAGCAGGGCTCGACAGGGCACCTACTCTGGGGCCAACGTCCTGACTTTC
clone_size: NA; j_call: TRBJ1-1; d_call: NA; v_call: TRBV2; cdr3_aa: CASSVWTPRDEAFF; cdr3_nt: TGTGCCAGCAGCGTATGGACTCCTCGGGATGAAGCTTTCTTT
clone_size: NA; j_call: TRBJ1-5; d_call: NA; v_call: TRBV27; cdr3_aa: CASSLWSGNQPQHF; cdr3_nt: TGTGCCAGCAGTTTATGGAGCGGTAATCAGCCCCAGCATTTT
clone_size: NA; j_call: TRBJ1-5; d_call: TRBD1; v_call: TRBV3-1/TRBV3-2; cdr3_aa: CASSHAHRDRDNQPQHF; cdr3_nt: TGTGCCAGCAGCCATGCACACCGGGACAGGGACAATCAGCCCCAGCATTTT
clone_size: NA; j_call: TRBJ2-5; d_call: TRBD2; v_call: TRBV5-1; cdr3_aa: CASSLGGTAGGETQYF; cdr3_nt: TGCGCCAGCAGCTTGGGCGGGACAGCGGGAGGGGAGACCCAGTACTTC
clone_size: NA; j_call: TRBJ2-1; d_call: TRBD2; v_call: TRBV6-2/TRBV6-3; cdr3_aa: CASSRVTSGRAFEQFF; cdr3_nt: TGTGCCAGCAGTCGGGTGACTAGCGGGAGGGCCTTTGAGCAGTTCTTC
clone_size: NA; j_call: TRBJ2-1; d_call: TRBD2; v_call: TRBV3-1/TRBV3-2; cdr3_aa: CASSQGLAGVTEQFF; cdr3_nt: TGTGCCAGCAGTCAAGGACTAGCGGGAGTAACTGAGCAGTTCTTC
clone_size: NA; j_call: TRBJ2-3; d_call: TRBD2; v_call: TRBV27; cdr3_aa: CATGRGPSTDTQYF; cdr3_nt: TGTGCCACCGGGAGGGGACCGTCGACAGATACGCAGTATTTT
clone_size: NA; j_call: TRBJ1-2; d_call: TRBD1; v_call: TRBV24-1; cdr3_aa: CATRGKQGAGYGYTF; cdr3_nt: TGTGCCACCAGGGGGAAACAGGGGGCCGGATATGGCTACACCTTC
clone_size: NA; j_call: TRBJ2-2; d_call: NA; v_call: TRBV19; cdr3_aa: CASSPYTGELFF; cdr3_nt: TGTGCCAGTAGTCCATACACCGGGGAGCTGTTTTTT
clone_size: NA; j_call: TRBJ1-5; d_call: NA; v_call: TRBV30; cdr3_aa: CAYSLLNQPQHF; cdr3_nt: TGTGCTTACTCCCTCCTCAATCAGCCCCAGCATTTT
clone_size: NA; j_call: TRBJ2-5; d_call: NA; v_call: TRBV7-2; cdr3_aa: CASSYSGTHKETQYF; cdr3_nt: TGTGCCAGCAGCTACTCAGGGACACACAAAGAGACCCAGTACTTC
clone_size: NA; j_call: TRBJ1-1; d_call: TRBD1; v_call: TRBV5-8; cdr3_aa: CASSRDRENTEAFF; cdr3_nt: TGTGCCAGCAGTCGGGACAGAGAGAACACTGAAGCTTTCTTT
clone_size: once; j_call: TRBJ1-6; d_call: NA; v_call: TRBV7-2; cdr3_aa: CASSLSQINNSPLHF; cdr3_nt: TGTGCCAGCAGCTTGTCACAGATCAATAATTCACCCCTCCACTTT
clone_size: NA; j_call: TRBJ1-4; d_call: NA; v_call: TRBV11-1; cdr3_aa: CASRRGSEEKLFF; cdr3_nt: TGTGCCAGTCGTCGGGGGAGTGAGGAAAAACTGTTTTTT
clone_size: NA; j_call: TRBJ1-3; d_call: NA; v_call: TRBV28; cdr3_aa: CASRQGNTIYF; cdr3_nt: TGTGCCAGCAGACAGGGAAACACCATATATTTT
clone_size: NA; j_call: TRBJ2-5; d_call: TRBD1; v_call: TRBV3-1/TRBV3-2; cdr3_aa: CASSHRDRVPGTQYF; cdr3_nt: TGTGCCAGCAGCCACCGGGACAGGGTGCCGGGGACCCAGTACTTC
clone_size: once; j_call: TRBJ1-2; d_call: NA; v_call: TRBV28; cdr3_aa: CASRSQGRPNYGYTF; cdr3_nt: TGTGCCAGCCGTAGCCAGGGCCGTCCTAACTATGGCTACACCTTC
clone_size: NA; j_call: TRBJ2-7; d_call: TRBD1; v_call: TRBV28; cdr3_aa: CASSRGQVYEQYF; cdr3_nt: TGTGCCAGCAGCAGGGGACAGGTCTACGAGCAGTACTTC
clone_size: NA; j_call: TRBJ2-1; d_call: NA; v_call: TRBV27; cdr3_aa: CASSSRRGRASFRIEQFF; cdr3_nt: TGTGCCAGCAGTTCCCGGAGGGGGAGGGCTAGCTTTAGGATTGAGCAGTTCTTC